The clone carrying this T cell receptor beta chain was detected many times. Using its own MiXCR run on the 5' RACE reads, TCRdb lists one record per CDR3 protein. The table has tens of thousands of distinct CDR3 sequences, over 6% seen once. The entry originates in a study of neurological immune-mediated disorders. The CDR3 consists of 14 residues. Per germline, CDR1 SGHRS and CDR2 YFSETQ. V was pared by 6 bases and J by 0 bases, with 12 bases between. Specimen: CD4+ T cells from blood. J is TRBJ2-5 and V is TRBV5-1; D may be TRBD1 or TRBD2 (6 bases each). This clonotype was sampled from a woman in her thirties or forties in good health. Here the CDR3 reads CASTRGDNQETQYF. DNA of the CDR3: TGCGCCAGCACCCGCGGGGACAACCAAGAGACCCAGTACTTC.